This T cell receptor (beta chain) was sequenced during a study of human T cells and chemical hapten exposure. The wider study: Diphenylcyclopropenone, dosed weekly to the scalp, was given to patients throughout the roughly 25-week study. Findings and limits, study-wide: Significantly greater numbers of large CDR3 similarity clusters came from expanded TCRs than from controls.

As to time point: patch test 1, 2 weeks after DPC sensitization. As for treatment: therapeutic diphenylcyclopropenone sensitization with weekly scalp DPC. Only after blood had been drawn was each patch test applied. It was the library that attached unique molecular identifiers to individual cDNA molecules. MiXCR, applied by TCRdb to the RACE reads, yields one record per CDR3 protein. The repertoire holds around 120,000 distinct CDR3 sequences, with roughly 13% as singletons. The CDR3 spans 15 residues. The junction had 11 bases not matched to a gene; V was cut back by 7 bases and J by 3 bases. CDR1 and CDR2 (germline): MNHEY, SVGEGT. This clonotype appeared a few times. Its antigen is undetermined.

The chain is built from TRBV6-2 or TRBV6-3 and TRBJ2-5; 7 positions agree with TRBD2. The sample here was whole blood, taken in connection with sensitization to the hapten diphenylcyclopropenone (DPC). The clonotype was recovered from a man aged 18-30 years with alopecia areata. Some clones in this sample may be carry-over from other donors' samples. DNA for the CDR3: TGTGCCAGCAAAAGGCCGGGACTACCAGAAGAGACCCAGTACTTC. Its protein product is CASKRPGLPEETQYF.